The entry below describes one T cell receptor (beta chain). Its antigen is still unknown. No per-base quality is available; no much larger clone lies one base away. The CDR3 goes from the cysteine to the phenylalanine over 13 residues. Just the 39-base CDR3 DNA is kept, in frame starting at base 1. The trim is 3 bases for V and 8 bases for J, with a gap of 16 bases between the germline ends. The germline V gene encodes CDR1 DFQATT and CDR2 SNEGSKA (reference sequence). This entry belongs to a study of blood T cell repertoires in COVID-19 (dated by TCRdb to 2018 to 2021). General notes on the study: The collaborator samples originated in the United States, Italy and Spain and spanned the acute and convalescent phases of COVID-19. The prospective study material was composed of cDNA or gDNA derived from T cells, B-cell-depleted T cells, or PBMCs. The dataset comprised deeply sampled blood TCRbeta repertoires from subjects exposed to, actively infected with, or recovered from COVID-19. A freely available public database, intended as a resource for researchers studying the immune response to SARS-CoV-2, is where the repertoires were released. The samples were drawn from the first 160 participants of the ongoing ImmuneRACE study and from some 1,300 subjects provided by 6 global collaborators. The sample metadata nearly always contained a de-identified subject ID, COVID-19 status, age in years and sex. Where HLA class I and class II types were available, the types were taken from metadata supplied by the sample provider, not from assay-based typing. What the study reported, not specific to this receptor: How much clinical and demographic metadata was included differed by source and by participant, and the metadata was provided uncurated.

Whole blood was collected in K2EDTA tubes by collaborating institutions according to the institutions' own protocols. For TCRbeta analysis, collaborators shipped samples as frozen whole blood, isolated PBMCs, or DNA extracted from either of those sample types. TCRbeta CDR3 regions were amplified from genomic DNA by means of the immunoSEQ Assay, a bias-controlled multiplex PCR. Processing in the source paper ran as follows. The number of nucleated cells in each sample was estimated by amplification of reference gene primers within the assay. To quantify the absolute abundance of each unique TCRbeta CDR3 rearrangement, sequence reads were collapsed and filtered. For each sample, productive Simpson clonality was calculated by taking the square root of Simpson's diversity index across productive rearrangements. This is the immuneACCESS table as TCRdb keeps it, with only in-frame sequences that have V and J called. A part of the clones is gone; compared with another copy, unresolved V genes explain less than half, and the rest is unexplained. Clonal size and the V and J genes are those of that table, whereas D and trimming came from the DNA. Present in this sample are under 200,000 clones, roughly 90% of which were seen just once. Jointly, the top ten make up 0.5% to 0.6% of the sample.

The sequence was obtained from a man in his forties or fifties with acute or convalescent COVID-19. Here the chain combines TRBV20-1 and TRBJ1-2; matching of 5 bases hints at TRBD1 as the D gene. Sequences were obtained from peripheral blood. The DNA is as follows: TGCAGTGCTAGTAAAGGCAGGGTAGAGGGCTACACCTTC. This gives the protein CSASKGRVEGYTF.